This paragraph reports one TCR beta chain. Its antigen is currently unknown. The entry originates in a study of CD8+ T cells in alopecia areata. Study results and caveats: Patients showed less clear TCR sequence sharing than mice, possibly partly because of HLA diversity. Especially in alopecia totalis/universalis, lesional scalp showed greater clonality than normal scalp did.

This CDR3 region has 16 residues. Trimming pared 1 base from V and 7 bases from J, leaving 14 bases between. Germline V gene lookup returns CDR1 SGHTA and CDR2 FQGNSA. Extracted RNA was reverse transcribed, and the resulting cDNA served as sequencing template. Sequenced by immunoSEQ multiplex PCR; TCRdb stores in-frame clones only, minus some. Here the sample spans almost 250,000 clones, around 67% being singletons. The origin of this receptor is a human donor with alopecia areata. The chain has TRBV7-2 and TRBJ1-6, with D possibly TRBD1 on 5 matching bases. The source material was CD4+ T cells sorted from blood, sampled at week 0. In DNA form, the CDR3 reads TGTGCCAGCAGCTTAGGCCCTGGTGGGGGGAATTCACCCCTCCACTTT. This sequence encodes CASSLGPGGGNSPLHF.